This T cell receptor beta chain originates from a study of T cell responses to AZD1222 COVID-19 vaccine (dated by TCRdb to the early 2020s). About the full investigation: AZD1222 recipients whose second dose came at about 4 weeks and those whose second dose came at about 12 weeks were combined into one group, since spike-specific TCR depth and breadth did not differ between the two schedules. A total of 230 to 250 trial participants underwent TCR sequencing, of whom 207 received two doses of AZD1222 and some 26 received two doses of the MenACWY control vaccine. Trial participants were enrolled by age into subgroups of 18-55, 56-69 and 70-plus years, and about 150, 27 and 61 TCR-sequenced participants, respectively, were included in these subgroups. Overall results and qualifications from the work: Participants were mostly white British, with more females than males. The authors suggested clonal diversity may have been underestimated. After two AZD1222 doses, spike-specific TCR breadth and depth were significantly higher than at day 0 and than in MenACWY recipients. Reportedly, close to half of the unique spike-specific TCRs recognized epitopes lying outside the regions that are mutated in the B.1.351 and B.1.1.7 variants. Because no day 14 peak-response samples were available, repertoires were characterized only after the peak T cell response. The 56-69-year group was small, and its depth increase did not reach significance, likely because of low power. Conclusions about previously exposed vaccinees are limited, since just a handful of AZD1222 recipients were seropositive for SARS-CoV-2 at baseline. CD4 TCRs associated with the vaccine covered the entire spike protein, and the dominant responses were in regions 160-218 and 743-854.

Its CDR3 holds 16 amino acids, cysteine through phenylalanine. Only the CDR3 portion is preserved as DNA: 48 bases, with reading frame beginning at the first base. As encoded in the germline V gene (reference sequence), CDR1 is MNHNY while CDR2 is SVGAGI. V drops 6 bases and J drops 0 bases, leaving 17 bases in between. For this clone: The antigen it recognizes is unknown. No per-base quality is available; no much larger clone lies one base away.

The time point label, read with the paper, signifies: baseline before first vaccination. Samples from vaccinated people were obtained from the UK trials COV001 and COV002, which included a single-blind randomized controlled phase 2/3 trial of AZD1222 (ChAdOx1 nCoV-19) in healthy adults. For TCRbeta chain sequencing, PBMC samples were collected from trial participants at day 0 and at day 28 after the second dose. The CDR3 regions of human TCRbeta chains were analyzed by immunosequencing. Per the source publication's procedure: Repertoire TCRs were checked for matches against a reference library of SARS-CoV-2-specific TCRs that had been generated using the MIRA antigen-specificity platform. Breadth was defined as the fraction of unique TCRs that were SARS-CoV-2-associated. Depth was defined as the fraction of total T cells that were SARS-CoV-2-associated. Using the MIRA data, every spike-specific TCR was mapped to the spike region that the TCR reacted to and assigned to either a CD4 or a CD8 class. Log10-transformed breadth and depth values were compared by one-way ANOVA with Sidak's multiple comparisons tests. TCRdb retrieved this table from immuneACCESS and kept in-frame rearrangements only. Not all clones are present; in checked studies, unresolved V genes account for under half, and no reason is known for the remainder. The V and J calls and clone size come from that table; D and trimming were worked out from the DNA. The sample has about 84,000 clones on record, 80% to 90% of them singletons. The ten largest clones represent roughly 31% of the sample.

The chain was built from TRBV6-6 and TRBJ1-1; the D gene is not confidently resolved. The receptor comes from an adult in good health. The sample was peripheral blood, taken on day 0 of AZD1222 vaccination. The CDR3 protein is CASSRQPPGMNTEAFF. At the DNA level, the sequence is TGTGCCAGCAGCAGACAACCCCCTGGGATGAACACTGAAGCTTTCTTT.